This T cell receptor (beta chain) is drawn from a study of shared clonotypes between healthy human individuals. Whole-study findings and limits: Depth was large, yet rarefaction showed that sorted-subset sequencing was incomplete.

This CDR3 is built from 17 residues. The V gene lost 3 bases and the J gene lost 0 bases, with 18 bases spanning the gap. Germline lookup yields CDR1 SGHDN and CDR2 FVKESK. Sequencing was performed with immunoSEQ multiplex PCR; in TCRdb, only in-frame clones are kept and a portion is missing. The data contain more than 2,000,000 clones, 85% to 95% of them singletons. In the case of this clone: Its antigen is unknown.

This clonotype was sampled from a man between 18 and 29 years old in good health. Some clones in this sample may be carry-over from other donors' samples. Sequencing was performed on naive CD4+ T cells from PBMCs. Specified subset: CD45RA+ positively selected. The chain carries TRBV14 and TRBJ2-7; perhaps D is TRBD1 or TRBD2 (5 bases each). This CDR3 reads CASSHLFLGESSYEQYF. CDR3 nucleotide sequence: TGTGCCAGCAGCCATCTTTTTCTGGGGGAGAGCTCCTACGAGCAGTACTTC.